This T cell receptor beta chain appears in the sequencing data of a study of tumor-infiltrating lymphocytes in primary liver carcinoma. Using a constant-region primer together with ProtoScript II reverse transcriptase, TCR beta cDNA was made from approximately 500 ng of total RNA. It was through three nested multiplex PCR rounds of slightly modified ARM-PCR that TCR beta libraries arose. Researchers ran the first two PCR rounds for 9 to 10 cycles each with TRBV1-TRBV30 forward primers and a C-beta reverse primer. TCRdb re-analysed the multiplex PCR reads in MiXCR, keeping a single row per CDR3 protein. The repertoire holds about 120,000 distinct CDR3 sequences, with 50% to 65% as singletons. Comment on this clonotype: Its target is unknown. At one of its ends the junction is not consistent with the germline gene, which may arise from a read error.

From unsorted bulk tissue weighing roughly 18-31 mg, DNA and RNA were co-extracted. The CDR3 has 15 amino acids. Germline-derived CDR1 and CDR2 are MNHNY and SVGAGI (reference sequence). Study findings and constraints: Tumor region pairs overlapped more than did tumor-adjacent and tumor-blood pairs. Only around 7.5-25% of top clones occurred in all five tumor regions. Blood fell significantly below tumors in its top-250-clone fraction (p = 0.039).

This receptor was obtained from a woman aged 55-70 years with primary liver carcinoma and hepatitis B virus infection. The chain employs TRBV6-6 and TRBJ1-5; D is unresolved. The sequencing sample was made of liver tumor tissue from sampling region 1. Subset reported: tumor region T1, superior pole. The CDR3 DNA follows: TGTGCCAGCAGTTACGGTGGATATAGCAATCAGCCCCGGCATTTT. Amino acids: CASSYGGYSNQPRHF.